The T cell receptor beta chain described here comes from a study of T cells after posttransplantation cyclophosphamide. The CDR3 has 14 amino acids. Between the trimmed V and J ends, which lost 10 bases and 0 bases, there was a span of 10 bases. Produced via immunoSEQ multiplex PCR; TCRdb's table is partial and in-frame only. This sample carries 9,500 to 13,000 clones and no singletons, and 26% goes to the top ten. In this sample, this clone turned up many times. Its specificity is unknown. Treatment was busulfan-fludarabine conditioning, a marrow graft, and cyclophosphamide on days +3 and +4. Whole-study findings and limits: Skin or GI-infiltrating T cells shared few TRB sequences with blood.

J is TRBJ1-6 and V is TRBV12-3 or TRBV12-4, with unresolved D. Material: PBMCs, obtained after allogeneic stem cell transplant with posttransplant cyclophosphamide. The sequence came from a female patient aged 40-49 years who received an allogeneic stem cell transplant from a related donor, was CMV-positive, and had no GVHD. Some T cells may arise from the graft donor. CDR3 in DNA: TGTGCCACTTCGAAGGGCTCCTATAATTCACCCCTCCACTTT. It yields the protein CATSKGSYNSPLHF.